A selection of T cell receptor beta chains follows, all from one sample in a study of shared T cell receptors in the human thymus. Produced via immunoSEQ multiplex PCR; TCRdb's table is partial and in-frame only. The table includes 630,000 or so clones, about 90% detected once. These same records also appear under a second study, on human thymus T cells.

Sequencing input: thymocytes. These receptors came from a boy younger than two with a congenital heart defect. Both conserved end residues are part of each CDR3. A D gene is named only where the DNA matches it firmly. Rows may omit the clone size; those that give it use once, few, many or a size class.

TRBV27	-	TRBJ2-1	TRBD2	CASWGPARRTSEQFF	TGTGCCAGCTGGGGACCAGCCCGTCGGACTAGTGAGCAGTTCTTC
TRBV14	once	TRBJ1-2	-	CASSQEDRRYGYTF	TGTGCCAGCAGCCAAGAAGACAGACGCTATGGCTACACCTTC
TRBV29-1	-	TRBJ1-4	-	CSVVAREATNEKLFF	TGCAGCGTTGTCGCCAGGGAGGCAACTAATGAAAAACTGTTTTTT
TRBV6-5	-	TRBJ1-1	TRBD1	CASSLSGQGASEAFF	TGTGCCAGCTCGCTGTCGGGACAGGGGGCGTCTGAAGCTTTCTTT
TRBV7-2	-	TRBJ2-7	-	CASSPRQAHYEQYF	TGTGCCAGCAGCCCTCGTCAGGCCCACTACGAGCAGTACTTC
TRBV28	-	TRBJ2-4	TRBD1	CASSLQGARGSAKNIQYF	TGTGCCAGCAGTTTACAGGGGGCGCGAGGTTCGGCCAAAAACATTCAGTACTTC
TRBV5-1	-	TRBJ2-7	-	CASSSDWSSYEQYF	TGCGCCAGCAGCTCCGACTGGAGCTCCTACGAGCAGTACTTC
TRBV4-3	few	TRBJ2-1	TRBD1	CASSQADRGGNEQFF	TGCGCCAGCAGCCAGGCGGACAGGGGTGGCAATGAGCAGTTCTTC
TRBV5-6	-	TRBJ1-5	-	CASSLRSRQPQHF	TGTGCCAGCAGCTTGCGGTCAAGACAGCCCCAGCATTTT
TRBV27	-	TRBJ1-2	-	CASSFSPWPPNYGYTF	TGTGCCAGCAGTTTTTCCCCATGGCCCCCTAACTATGGCTACACCTTC
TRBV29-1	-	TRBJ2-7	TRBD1	CSVEDGDRVGGEQYF	TGCAGCGTTGAAGATGGGGACAGGGTAGGGGGCGAGCAGTACTTC
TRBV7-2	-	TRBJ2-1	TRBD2	CASSGRLAETYNEQFF	TGTGCCAGCAGCGGGCGACTAGCGGAAACCTACAATGAGCAGTTCTTC
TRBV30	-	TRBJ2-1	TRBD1	CAWSVRQGSYLIYNEQFF	TGTGCCTGGAGTGTACGACAGGGGAGTTATCTAATATACAATGAGCAGTTCTTC
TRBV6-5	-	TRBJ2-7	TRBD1	CATRGQGTHEQYF	TGTGCCACCCGGGGACAGGGAACCCACGAGCAGTACTTC
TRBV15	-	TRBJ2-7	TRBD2	CATSTAGGCYEQYF	TGTGCCACCAGCACAGCGGGAGGTTGTTACGAGCAGTACTTC
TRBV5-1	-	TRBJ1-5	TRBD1	CASSYKTGGAIGNQPQHF	TGCGCCAGCAGTTACAAAACAGGGGGGGCAATTGGCAATCAGCCCCAGCATTTT
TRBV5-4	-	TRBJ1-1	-	CASSLFGTTGGKAFF	TGTGCCAGCAGCTTGTTTGGGACAACGGGGGGGAAAGCTTTCTTT
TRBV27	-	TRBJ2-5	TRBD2	CASSLSRTSQETQYF	TGTGCCAGCAGTTTATCGAGGACTAGCCAAGAGACCCAGTACTTC
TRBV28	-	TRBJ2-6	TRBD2	CASSRGGRGRLRAGVDAGANVLTF	TGTGCCAGCAGTCGAGGTGGTCGGGGCAGGCTCCGGGCGGGAGTTGATGCTGGGGCCAACGTCCTGACTTTC
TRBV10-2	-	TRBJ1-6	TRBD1	CASIKGRPGQGARPDGSPLHF	TGCGCCAGCATCAAGGGACGTCCGGGACAGGGGGCCCGACCAGACGGTTCACCCCTCCACTTT
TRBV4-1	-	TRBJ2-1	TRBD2	CASSQDVAGDHNEQFF	TGCGCCAGCAGCCAAGACGTAGCGGGGGACCACAATGAGCAGTTCTTC
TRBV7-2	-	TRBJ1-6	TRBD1	CASSLPDREGNSPLHF	TGTGCCAGCAGCCTACCGGACAGGGAGGGCAATTCACCCCTCCACTTT
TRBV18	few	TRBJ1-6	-	CASSPFQGWNSPLHF	TGTGCCAGCTCACCATTTCAGGGTTGGAATTCACCCCTCCACTTT